The present T cell receptor beta chain was sequenced within a study of cytomegalovirus exposure and HLA in healthy donors. General study findings and limits: Highly shared variants forming one cluster were likely a sequencing artifact. By HLA locus, TCR association rates varied in a later analysis, with DRB1 showing the most and HLA-C the fewest. Later genetic work tied a missense DCLRE1C variant to beta-chain V and J trimming. Accurate HLA-A and HLA-B prediction from TCR beta sequences was reported for most subjects.

The CDR3 totals 13 residues. V was clipped by 1 base and J by 11 bases, with 12 bases between them. Germline V lookup: CDR1 SNHLY, CDR2 FYNNEI. Concerning this clone itself: Antigen: not known.

Vbeta (60) and Jbeta (13) primers were used in the PCR. Profiled with immunoSEQ multiplex PCR; TCRdb holds only in-frame clones, not every one. The table records roughly 130,000 clones, approximately 80% of them present only once. The sample comprised PBMCs. The TCR was taken from a male donor in good health and CMV-seropositive. The rearrangement joins TRBV2 to TRBJ1-3; D is ambiguous. For the CDR3, the DNA is TGTGCCAGCAGTGAAGTTGCGGGAGGCTCCATATATTTT. Its translation: CASSEVAGGSIYF.